The TCR beta chain under discussion was sequenced for a study of shared clonotypes between healthy human individuals. The CDR3 extends over 15 amino acids. Trimming at V came to 1 base and at J to 3 bases, leaving 3 bases not matched to a gene. Germline CDR1 is MGHRA and CDR2 is YSYEKL. Positively selected for CCR7, the CD45RO-negative cells used as naive CD8 cells excluded terminally differentiated effector memory CD45RA+ cells. Evenly divided among several immunoSEQ plates was the genomic DNA of each subset. The input for sorted-subset replicate PCRs was 200 to 250 ng DNA, about 30,000 T cell genomes. Profiled with immunoSEQ multiplex PCR; TCRdb holds only in-frame clones, not every one. This table holds roughly 590,000 clones, just under 97% found once.

The chain recombines TRBV4-1 with TRBJ2-7; 10 bases fit TRBD2. The receptor was derived from a woman aged 25 to 39 in good health. Sequencing was done on a sample of naive CD8+ T cells sorted from blood. CDR3 nucleotide sequence: TGCGCCAGCAGCCAAGTAGCGGGAGGAAGCTACGAGCAGTACTTC. The encoded protein is CASSQVAGGSYEQYF.